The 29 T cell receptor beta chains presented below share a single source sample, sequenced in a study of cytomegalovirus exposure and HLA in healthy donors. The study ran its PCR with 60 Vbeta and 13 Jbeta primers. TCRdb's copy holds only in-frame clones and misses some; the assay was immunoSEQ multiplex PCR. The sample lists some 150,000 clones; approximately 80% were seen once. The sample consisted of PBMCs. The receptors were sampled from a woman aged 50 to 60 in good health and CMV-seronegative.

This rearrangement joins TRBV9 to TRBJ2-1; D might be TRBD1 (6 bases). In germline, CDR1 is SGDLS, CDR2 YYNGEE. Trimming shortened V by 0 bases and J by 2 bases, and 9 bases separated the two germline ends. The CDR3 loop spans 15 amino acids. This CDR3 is CASSVEQGPYNEQFF. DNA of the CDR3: TGTGCCAGCAGCGTAGAACAGGGACCCTACAATGAGCAGTTCTTC.

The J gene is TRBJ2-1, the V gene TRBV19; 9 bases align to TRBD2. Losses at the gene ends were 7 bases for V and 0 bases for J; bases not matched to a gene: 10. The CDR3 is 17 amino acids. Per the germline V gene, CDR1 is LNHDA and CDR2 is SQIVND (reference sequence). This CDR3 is CASILRGSGSSYNEQFF. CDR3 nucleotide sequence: TGTGCCAGTATCTTAAGGGGTAGCGGGAGCTCCTACAATGAGCAGTTCTTC.

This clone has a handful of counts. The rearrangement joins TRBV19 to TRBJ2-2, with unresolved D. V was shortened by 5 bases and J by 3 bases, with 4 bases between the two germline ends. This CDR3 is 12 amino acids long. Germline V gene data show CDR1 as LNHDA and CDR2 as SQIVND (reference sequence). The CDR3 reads CASSQYTGELFF. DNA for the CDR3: TGTGCCAGTAGTCAGTACACCGGGGAGCTGTTTTTT.

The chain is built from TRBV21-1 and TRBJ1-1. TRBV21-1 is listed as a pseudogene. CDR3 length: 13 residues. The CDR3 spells CASSKGKHTEAFF. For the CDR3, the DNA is TGTGCCAGCAGCAAAGGTAAGCACACTGAAGCTTTCTTT.

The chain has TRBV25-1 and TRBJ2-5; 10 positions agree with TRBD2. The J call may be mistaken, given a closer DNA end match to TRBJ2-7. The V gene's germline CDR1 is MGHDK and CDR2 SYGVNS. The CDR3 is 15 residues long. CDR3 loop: CASSDVGTSAHEQYF. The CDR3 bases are TGTGCCAGCAGTGATGTAGGGACTAGCGCCCACGAGCAGTACTTC.

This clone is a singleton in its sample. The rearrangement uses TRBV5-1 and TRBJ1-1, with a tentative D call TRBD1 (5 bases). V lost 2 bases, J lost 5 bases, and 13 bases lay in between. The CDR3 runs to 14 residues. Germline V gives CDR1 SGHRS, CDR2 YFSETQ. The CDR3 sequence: CASSFTGVGTEAFF. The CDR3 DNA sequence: TGCGCCAGCAGCTTTACAGGTGTGGGTACTGAAGCTTTCTTT.

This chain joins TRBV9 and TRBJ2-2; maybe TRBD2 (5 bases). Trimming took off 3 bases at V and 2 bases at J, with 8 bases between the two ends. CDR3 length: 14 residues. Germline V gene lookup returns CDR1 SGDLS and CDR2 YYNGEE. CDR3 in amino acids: CASSAGRNTGELFF. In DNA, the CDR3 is TGTGCCAGCAGCGCTGGGAGAAACACCGGGGAGCTGTTTTTT.

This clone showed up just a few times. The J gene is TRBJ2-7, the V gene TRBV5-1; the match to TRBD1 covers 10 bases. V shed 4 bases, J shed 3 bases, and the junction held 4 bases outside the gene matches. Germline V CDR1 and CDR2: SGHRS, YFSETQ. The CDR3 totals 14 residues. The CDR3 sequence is CASSGTGDLYEQYF. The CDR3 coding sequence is TGCGCCAGCAGCGGGACAGGGGACCTCTACGAGCAGTACTTC.

The CDR3 loop is CASSSGGPSASDTQYF. The CDR3 bases are TGTGCCAGCAGCTCAGGGGGCCCGAGTGCCTCGGATACGCAGTATTTT. The chain is built from TRBV5-4 and TRBJ2-3, with TRBD1 identical over 8 bases. The CDR3 spans 16 residues. With V trimmed by 3 bases and J by 6 bases, 12 bases remained unmatched. Germline V lookup: CDR1 SGHNT, CDR2 YYREEE (reference sequence). The entire variable domain, with the rest obtained from reference TRBV5-4 and TRBJ2-3, is as follows: ETGVTQSPTHLIKTRGQQVTLRCSSQSGHNTVSWYQQALGQGPQFIFQYYREEENGRGNFPPRFSGLQFPNYSSELNVNALELDDSALYLCASSSGGPSASDTQYFGPGTRLTVL.

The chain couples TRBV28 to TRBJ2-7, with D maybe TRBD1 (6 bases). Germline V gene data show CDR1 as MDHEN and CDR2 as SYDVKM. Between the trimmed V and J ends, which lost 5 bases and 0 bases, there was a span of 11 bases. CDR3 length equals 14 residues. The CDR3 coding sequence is TGTGCCAGCAGTCCACAGGGATCCTCCTACGAGCAGTACTTC. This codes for CASSPQGSSYEQYF.

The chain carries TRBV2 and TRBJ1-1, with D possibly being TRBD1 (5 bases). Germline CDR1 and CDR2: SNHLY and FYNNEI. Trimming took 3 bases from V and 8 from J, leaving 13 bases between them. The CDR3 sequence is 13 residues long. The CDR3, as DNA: TGTGCCAGCAGTGATTTCAGGGCCCAGGAAGCTTTCTTT. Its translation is CASSDFRAQEAFF.

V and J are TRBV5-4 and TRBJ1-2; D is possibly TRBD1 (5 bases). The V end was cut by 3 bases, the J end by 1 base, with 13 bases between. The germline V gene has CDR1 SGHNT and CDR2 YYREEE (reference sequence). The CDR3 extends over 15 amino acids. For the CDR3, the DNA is TGTGCCAGCAGCTCGGGGGGAGGGAGTAACTATGGCTACACCTTC. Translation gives CASSSGGGSNYGYTF. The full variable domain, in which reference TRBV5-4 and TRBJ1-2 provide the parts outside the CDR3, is ETGVTQSPTHLIKTRGQQVTLRCSSQSGHNTVSWYQQALGQGPQFIFQYYREEENGRGNFPPRFSGLQFPNYSSELNVNALELDDSALYLCASSSGGGSNYGYTFGSGTRLTVV.

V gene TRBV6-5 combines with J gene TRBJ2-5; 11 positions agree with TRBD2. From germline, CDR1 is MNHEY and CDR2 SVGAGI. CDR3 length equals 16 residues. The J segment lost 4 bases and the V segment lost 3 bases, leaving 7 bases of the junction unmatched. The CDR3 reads CASSYLSGRAGETQYF. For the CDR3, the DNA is TGTGCCAGCAGTTATCTTAGCGGGAGGGCCGGAGAGACCCAGTACTTC.

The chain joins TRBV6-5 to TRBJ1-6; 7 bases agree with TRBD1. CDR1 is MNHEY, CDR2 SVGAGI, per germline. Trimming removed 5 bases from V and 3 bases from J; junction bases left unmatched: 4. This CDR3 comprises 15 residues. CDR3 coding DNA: TGTGCCAGCAGTCCTCGACAGGGCTATAATTCACCCCTCCACTTT. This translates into CASSPRQGYNSPLHF.

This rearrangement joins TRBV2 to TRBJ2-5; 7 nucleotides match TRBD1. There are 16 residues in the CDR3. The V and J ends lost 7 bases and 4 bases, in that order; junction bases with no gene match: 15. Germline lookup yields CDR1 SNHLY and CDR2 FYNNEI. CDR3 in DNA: TGTGCCAGCACCGCCAGGACAGGTCTAATCCCAGAGACCCAGTACTTC. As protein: CASTARTGLIPETQYF. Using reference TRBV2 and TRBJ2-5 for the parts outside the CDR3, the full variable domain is EPEVTQTPSHQVTQMGQEVILRCVPISNHLYFYWYRQILGQKVEFLVSFYNNEISEKSEIFDDQFSVERPDGSNFTLKIRSTKLEDSAMYFCASTARTGLIPETQYFGPGTRLLVL.

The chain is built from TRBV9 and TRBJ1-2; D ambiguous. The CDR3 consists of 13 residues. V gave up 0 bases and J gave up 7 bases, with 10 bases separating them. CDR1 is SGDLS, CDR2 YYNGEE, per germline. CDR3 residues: CASSVAGLTGYTF. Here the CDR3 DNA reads TGTGCCAGCAGCGTAGCCGGTCTCACTGGCTACACCTTC.

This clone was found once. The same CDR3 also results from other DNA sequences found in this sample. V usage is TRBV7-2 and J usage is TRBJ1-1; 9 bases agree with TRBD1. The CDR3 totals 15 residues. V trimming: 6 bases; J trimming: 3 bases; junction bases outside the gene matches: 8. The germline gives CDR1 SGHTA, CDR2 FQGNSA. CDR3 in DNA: TGTGCCAGCAGACAACTCCGGACAGGGGACACTGAAGCTTTCTTT. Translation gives CASRQLRTGDTEAFF.

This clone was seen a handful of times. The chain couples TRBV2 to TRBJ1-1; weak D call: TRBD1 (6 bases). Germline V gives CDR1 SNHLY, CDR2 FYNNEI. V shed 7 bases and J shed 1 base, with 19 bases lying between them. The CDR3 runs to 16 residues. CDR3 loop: CASMDLWTDKNTEAFF. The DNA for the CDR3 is TGTGCCAGCATGGACCTTTGGACAGATAAGAACACTGAAGCTTTCTTT. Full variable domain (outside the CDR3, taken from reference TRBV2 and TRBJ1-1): EPEVTQTPSHQVTQMGQEVILRCVPISNHLYFYWYRQILGQKVEFLVSFYNNEISEKSEIFDDQFSVERPDGSNFTLKIRSTKLEDSAMYFCASMDLWTDKNTEAFFGQGTRLTVV.

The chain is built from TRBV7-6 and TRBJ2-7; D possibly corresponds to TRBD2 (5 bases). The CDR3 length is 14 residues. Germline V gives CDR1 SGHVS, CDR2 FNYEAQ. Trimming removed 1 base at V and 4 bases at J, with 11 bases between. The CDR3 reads CASSLGETGYEQYF. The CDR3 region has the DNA TGTGCCAGCAGCTTAGGGGAAACGGGGTACGAGCAGTACTTC.

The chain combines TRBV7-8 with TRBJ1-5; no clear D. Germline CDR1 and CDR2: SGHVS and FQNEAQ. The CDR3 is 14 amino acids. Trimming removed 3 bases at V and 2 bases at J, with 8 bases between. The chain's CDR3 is CASSLRGGNQPQHF. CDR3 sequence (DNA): TGTGCCAGCAGCTTGCGCGGGGGCAATCAGCCCCAGCATTTT.

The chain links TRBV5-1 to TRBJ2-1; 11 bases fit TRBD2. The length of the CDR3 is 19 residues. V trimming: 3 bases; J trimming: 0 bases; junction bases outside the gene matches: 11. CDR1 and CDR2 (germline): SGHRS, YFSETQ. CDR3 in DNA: TGCGCCAGCAGCTCCCCGGGACTAGCGGCTCTGAGCTCCTACAATGAGCAGTTCTTC. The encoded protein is CASSSPGLAALSSYNEQFF.

This CDR3 is CASSGFTGVLYNEQFF. The CDR3 DNA reads TGTGCCAGCAGTGGGTTTACAGGGGTTCTTTACAATGAGCAGTTCTTC. The chain joins TRBV2 to TRBJ2-1; TRBD1 matches at 7 bases. The CDR3 is 16 amino acids. Germline CDR1 SNHLY, CDR2 FYNNEI. V trimming: 4 bases; J trimming: 4 bases; junction bases outside the gene matches: 10.

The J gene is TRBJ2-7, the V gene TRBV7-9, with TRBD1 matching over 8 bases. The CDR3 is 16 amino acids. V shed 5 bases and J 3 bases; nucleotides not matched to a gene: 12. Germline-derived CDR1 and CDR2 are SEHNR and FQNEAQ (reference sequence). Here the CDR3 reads CASSTSGQGTRYEQYF. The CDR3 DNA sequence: TGTGCCAGCAGCACATCTGGACAGGGTACCCGCTACGAGCAGTACTTC.

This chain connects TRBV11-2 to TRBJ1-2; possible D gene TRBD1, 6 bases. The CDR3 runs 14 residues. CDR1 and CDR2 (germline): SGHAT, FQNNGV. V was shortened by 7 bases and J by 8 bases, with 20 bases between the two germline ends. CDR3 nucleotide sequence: TGTGCCAGCACCAGAGAGGGGGGGATTGAGGGCTACACCTTC. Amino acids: CASTREGGIEGYTF.

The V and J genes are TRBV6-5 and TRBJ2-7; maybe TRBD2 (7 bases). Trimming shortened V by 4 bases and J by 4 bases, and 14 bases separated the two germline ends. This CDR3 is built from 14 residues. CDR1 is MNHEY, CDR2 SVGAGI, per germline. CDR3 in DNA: TGTGCCAGCAGTTCCAAGGGGGGGTTGTACGAGCAGTACTTC. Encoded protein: CASSSKGGLYEQYF.

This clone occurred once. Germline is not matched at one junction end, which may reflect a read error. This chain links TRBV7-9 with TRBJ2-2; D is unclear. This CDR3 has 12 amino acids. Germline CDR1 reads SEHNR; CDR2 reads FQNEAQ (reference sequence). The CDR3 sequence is CSSSLILGELFF. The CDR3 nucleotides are TGTTCCAGCAGCTTAATCCTCGGGGAGCTGTTTTTT.

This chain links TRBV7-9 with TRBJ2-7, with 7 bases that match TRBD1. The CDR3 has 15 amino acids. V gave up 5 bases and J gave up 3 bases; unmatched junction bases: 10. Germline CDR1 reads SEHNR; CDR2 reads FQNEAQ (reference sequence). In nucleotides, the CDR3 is TGTGCCAGCAGCCTACAGGGGCCAGGGGGCTACGAGCAGTACTTC. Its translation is CASSLQGPGGYEQYF.

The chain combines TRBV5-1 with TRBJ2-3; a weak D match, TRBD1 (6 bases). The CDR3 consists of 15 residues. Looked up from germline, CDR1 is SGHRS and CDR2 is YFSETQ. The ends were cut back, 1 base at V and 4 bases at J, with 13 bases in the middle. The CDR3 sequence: CASSLRLQGADTQYF. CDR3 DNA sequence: TGCGCCAGCAGCTTGCGGTTACAGGGAGCAGATACGCAGTATTTT.

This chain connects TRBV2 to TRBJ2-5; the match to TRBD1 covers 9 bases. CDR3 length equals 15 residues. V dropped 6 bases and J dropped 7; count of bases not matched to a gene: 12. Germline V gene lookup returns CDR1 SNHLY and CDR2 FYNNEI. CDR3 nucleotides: TGTGCCAGCAGGATGGGACAGGGTAAAGCCGGGACCCAGTACTTC. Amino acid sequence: CASRMGQGKAGTQYF.